Following are 2 T cell receptor beta chains from one sample sequenced in a study of blood T cell repertoires in COVID-19. TCRdb keeps only in-frame clones here, not all; method: immunoSEQ multiplex PCR. The sample lists fewer than 90,000 clones, around 90% seen once, with 15% in the top ten. The specimen sequenced was peripheral blood. The receptors were gathered from a male donor with acute or convalescent COVID-19.

This chain links TRBV10-3 with TRBJ1-5; 7 bases are a match to TRBD1. After removal of 6 bases from V and 3 bases from J, the junction contained 2 bases not matched to a gene. This CDR3 has 13 amino acids. Looked up from germline, CDR1 is ENHRY and CDR2 is SYGVKD. In DNA form, the CDR3 reads TGTGCCATCAGACAGGGGTTCAATCAGCCCCAGCATTTT. Residues: CAIRQGFNQPQHF.

This chain uses TRBV6-6 with TRBJ2-3; TRBD1 matches at 7 bases. With 2 bases clipped from V and 4 bases from J, the junction kept 3 bases outside the gene matches. The CDR3 extends over 14 amino acids. Germline values: CDR1 MNHNY, CDR2 SVGAGI (reference sequence). The CDR3 spells CASSYTGAPDTQYF. The CDR3 DNA reads TGTGCCAGCAGTTACACAGGGGCCCCAGATACGCAGTATTTT.